The 3 T cell receptor beta chains presented below share a single source sample, sequenced in a study of T cell changes during pregnancy in multiple sclerosis. Assay: immunoSEQ multiplex PCR; the TCRdb copy retains only in-frame clones and omits some. The sample contains tens of thousands of clones, less than 95% of which appear only once. Sample: CD8+ T cells from peripheral blood mononuclear cells, taken after pregnancy. These receptors all stem from a female donor with multiple sclerosis, enrolled in a pregnancy study.

The V and J genes are TRBV11-2 and TRBJ1-1, with a weak D call TRBD1 (5 bases). Trimming shortened V by 5 bases and J by 1 base, and 20 bases separated the two germline ends. The CDR3 sequence is 17 residues long. Germline V CDR1 and CDR2: SGHAT, FQNNGV. CDR3 region: CASSPHGIPQGNTEAFF. DNA of the CDR3: TGTGCCAGCAGCCCTCATGGGATTCCTCAGGGGAACACTGAAGCTTTCTTT.

This chain links TRBV4-3 with TRBJ2-3; 10 bases fit TRBD1. With V trimmed by 0 bases and J by 4 bases, 7 bases remained unmatched. The CDR3 totals 17 residues. Germline values: CDR1 LGHNA, CDR2 YSLEER. The CDR3 DNA sequence: TGCGCCAGCAGCCAAGAGTTCCCGGGACAGGGGTCAGATACGCAGTATTTT. Amino acids: CASSQEFPGQGSDTQYF.

J is TRBJ2-3 and V is TRBV9; D not resolved. CDR3 length equals 15 residues. V was shortened by 0 bases and J by 3 bases, with 11 bases between the two germline ends. Germline loops: CDR1 SGDLS, CDR2 YYNGEE. The CDR3 loop reads CASSVDDHRTDTQYF. CDR3 bases: TGTGCCAGCAGCGTAGATGATCATAGAACAGATACGCAGTATTTT.